These 21 T cell receptor beta chains originate from one sample sequenced in a study of T-cell reconstitution after alpha-beta-depleted transplantation in children (dated by TCRdb to the mid-2010s). The treatment or condition label for this specimen denotes: allogeneic hematopoietic cell transplantation with graft depleted of TCRalphabeta T cells and CD19 B cells. Libraries were constructed by PCR. Sequenced using an Illumina HiSeq 2500. TCR library preparation used molecular barcoding, with unique molecular identifiers applied to normalize quantification of the TCRbeta repertoire. TCRdb's own reprocessing of the public reads used fastp at Q25 and MiXCR and kept productive beta chains. Every distinct CDR3 protein forms one entry, paired with its most common genes and DNA. This sample lists hundreds of thousands of distinct CDR3 sequences; 10% to 15% were detected once. About 2.2% of the sample belongs to the ten largest clones.

The specimen was PBMCs, mostly from graft donor cells, collected 360 days after TCRalphabeta/CD19-depleted stem cell transplant. Receptor source: a male patient aged 10 to 17 who had a stem cell transplant for acute myeloid leukemia, so the T cells may come from the graft donor.

V and J are TRBV9 and TRBJ2-7; 7 nucleotides match TRBD2. Losses at the gene ends were 4 bases for V and 3 bases for J; bases not matched to a gene: 10. CDR3 length: 15 amino acids. In germline, CDR1 is SGDLS, CDR2 YYNGEE. CDR3 DNA sequence: TGTGCCAGCAGCCCATCTAGCGGTAGCTACTACGAGCAGTACTTC. It codes for CASSPSSGSYYEQYF.

This clonotype was seen repeatedly, ten times or more. Being one base from a much bigger clone, this may be a read error. The CDR3 sequence is CASRYTDTQYF. The CDR3 region has the DNA TGTGCCAGCAGGTACACAGATACGCAGTATTTT. The gene calls are TRBV12-3 or TRBV12-4 and TRBJ2-3; D is undetermined. Trimming took 6 bases from V and 2 from J, leaving 3 bases between them. The CDR3 length is 11 residues.

This clonotype was seen a handful of times. This chain joins TRBV2 and TRBJ1-1; D gene ambiguous. The V gene lost 6 bases and the J gene lost 1 base, with 15 bases spanning the gap. The length of the CDR3 is 15 residues. Germline V lookup: CDR1 SNHLY, CDR2 FYNNEI. The CDR3: CASRNNGRRNTEAFF. The CDR3 DNA reads TGTGCCAGCAGGAATAACGGACGGAGGAACACTGAAGCTTTCTTT.

With regard to this clonotype: In this CDR3 the conserved last residue, phenylalanine or tryptophan, is missing, so a read error is likely. The CDR3 coding sequence is TGTGCCAGCAGCCAATTTGGACTAGCGTACGAGCAGTACTAC. Encoded protein: CASSQFGLAYEQYY. The chain joins TRBV3-1 to TRBJ2-7; 9 nucleotides align to TRBD2. Germline-derived CDR1 and CDR2 are LGHDT and YNNKEL (reference sequence). J lost 4 bases, V lost 2 bases, and 3 bases had no gene match. The CDR3 is 14 amino acids.

About this clonotype: The CDR3 ends on some other residue instead of the conserved phenylalanine or tryptophan, so this is likely a read error. V usage is TRBV6-2 or TRBV6-3 and J usage is TRBJ2-1; weak D call: TRBD2 (5 bases). The germline CDR1 and CDR2 sequences are MNHEY and SVGEGT. V gave up 2 bases and J gave up 0 bases, with 11 bases separating them. The CDR3 contains 16 residues. CDR3 in amino acids: CASSYRTGSSYNEQFS. CDR3 nucleotides: TGTGCCAGCAGTTACAGGACGGGAAGCTCCTACAATGAGCAGTTCTCC.

The chain recombines TRBV15 with TRBJ2-7, with TRBD1 matching 10 bases. Germline CDR1 LNHNV, CDR2 YYDKDF (reference sequence). Losses at the gene ends were 0 bases for V and 4 bases for J; bases not matched to a gene: 6. This CDR3 region has 16 residues. CDR3 coding DNA: TGTGCCACCAGCAGAGATGCATCGGGACAGGGGTACGAGCAGTACTTC. It encodes CATSRDASGQGYEQYF.

Only a few counts were recorded for this clonotype. V gene TRBV5-1 combines with J gene TRBJ2-1; D might be TRBD2 (6 bases). Per the germline V gene, CDR1 is SGHRS and CDR2 is YFSETQ. V was cut by 5 bases and J by 6 bases, with 15 bases left in between. The CDR3 runs to 14 residues. CDR3 sequence (DNA): TGCGCCAGCAGACGCGGGATTCTCGGCAATGAGCAGTTCTTC. This translates into CASRRGILGNEQFF.

In its sample, this clonotype was seen a few times. The rearrangement joins TRBV11-2 to TRBJ1-4; no definite D call. Per the germline V gene, CDR1 is SGHAT and CDR2 is FQNNGV. CDR3 length equals 16 residues. V lost 0 bases, J lost 5 bases, and 13 bases lay in between. CDR3 bases: TGTGCCAGCAGCTTAGAGAGGCCCGCTCCGAATGAAAAACTGTTTTTT. Its protein product is CASSLERPAPNEKLFF.

This chain connects TRBV5-5 to TRBJ2-3; no clear D gene. Trimming removed 2 bases at V and 4 bases at J, with 23 bases between. This CDR3 contains 18 residues. Looked up from germline, CDR1 is SGHKS and CDR2 is YYEKEE (reference sequence). The CDR3 is CASSFSDLTSIIADTQYF. The CDR3, as DNA: TGTGCCAGCAGCTTCTCGGATCTCACCTCGATTATTGCAGATACGCAGTATTTT.

The genes are TRBV12-3 or TRBV12-4 and TRBJ2-5, with a possible D match to TRBD1 (6 bases). The CDR3 has 16 residues. Between the trimmed V and J ends, which lost 1 base and 3 bases, there was a span of 15 bases. This CDR3 is CASSLGYQGKEETQYF. The CDR3 DNA is TGTGCCAGCAGTTTAGGATACCAGGGGAAAGAAGAGACCCAGTACTTC.

The chain recombines TRBV29-1 with TRBJ2-1, with D perhaps assigned TRBD1 or TRBD2 (6 bases each). Germline V gene lookup returns CDR1 SQVTM and CDR2 ANQGSEA. The CDR3 length is 16 residues. The ends were cut back, 7 bases at V and 6 bases at J, with 25 bases in the middle. The CDR3 nucleotides read TGCAGCGGGACAATGGGGGGCGGGACCTTTGGCAATGAGCAGTTCTTC. Amino acids: CSGTMGGGTFGNEQFF.

The sample holds many counts of this clonotype. This chain links TRBV29-1 with TRBJ2-1; 10 bases align to TRBD2. The V gene end was trimmed by 2 bases and the J gene end by 2 bases; junction bases not matched to a gene: 0. The germline V gene encodes CDR1 SQVTM and CDR2 ANQGSEA. This CDR3 contains 14 residues. In DNA, the CDR3 is TGCAGCGTTGAACTAGCGGGGGCCTACAATGAGCAGTTCTTC. Protein: CSVELAGAYNEQFF.

The chain has TRBV10-2 and TRBJ2-7, with D uncertain. Germline CDR1 WSHSY, CDR2 SAAADI. Trimming removed 5 bases from V and 7 bases from J, with 12 bases in between. This CDR3 comprises 12 residues. The CDR3 bases are TGCGCCAGCAGTCCCACCCTTCGGGAGCAGTACTTC. This translates into CASSPTLREQYF.

V and J are TRBV20-1 and TRBJ2-7, with 9 positions matching TRBD2. The germline gives CDR1 DFQATT, CDR2 SNEGSKA (reference sequence). V shed 6 bases and J 0 bases; nucleotides not matched to a gene: 6. This CDR3 comprises 14 residues. The CDR3 nucleotides read TGCAGTGCCGCGAGCGGGAGGAGCTCCTACGAGCAGTACTTC. Its translation is CSAASGRSSYEQYF.

This clonotype appeared a few times. V and J are TRBV20-1 and TRBJ1-5; 7 bases match TRBD1. The V segment lost 6 bases and the J segment 0 bases; nucleotides outside the gene matches: 11. This CDR3 spans 16 amino acids. The germline CDR1 and CDR2 sequences are DFQATT and SNEGSKA (reference sequence). Here the CDR3 DNA reads TGCAGTGCCGGGCGGACAGGAGATTATAGCAATCAGCCCCAGCATTTT. Its translation is CSAGRTGDYSNQPQHF.

A few counts support this clonotype. The chain combines TRBV6-2 or TRBV6-3 with TRBJ1-2, with TRBD1 matching 8 bases. CDR3 length: 17 residues. The J segment lost 4 bases and the V segment lost 4 bases, leaving 14 bases of the junction unmatched. Germline CDR1 MNHEY, CDR2 SVGEGT. The CDR3 region has the DNA TGTGCCAGCAGTTCTCCTCCCTCCGGGACAGGATTCTATGGCTACACCTTC. This translates into CASSSPPSGTGFYGYTF.

In this sample, this clonotype turned up a few times. This chain links TRBV29-1 with TRBJ1-1, with 9 bases aligning to TRBD1. J was trimmed by 5 bases and V by 4 bases; bases with no gene match: 8. Germline V gene sequence: CDR1 SQVTM, CDR2 ANQGSEA. This CDR3 region has 14 residues. CDR3 in DNA: TGCAGCGTTGTACTACAGGGGGCGTATACTGAAGCTTTCTTT. It codes for CSVVLQGAYTEAFF.

The rearrangement joins TRBV6-2 or TRBV6-3 to TRBJ1-5; D perhaps matches TRBD1 (5 bases). This CDR3 has 14 residues. Germline CDR1 reads MNHEY; CDR2 reads SVGEGT. V lost 0 bases and J 9 bases, leaving 12 bases between the germline ends. DNA for the CDR3: TGTGCCAGCAGTTACTCGAGGGGTGAGAGGCCCCAGCATTTT. It translates to CASSYSRGERPQHF.

This clonotype has a handful of counts. The chain carries TRBV7-9 and TRBJ2-3, with D unclear. The germline V and J ends were trimmed by 4 bases and 8 bases, with 13 bases remaining between them. CDR3 length equals 13 residues. CDR1 and CDR2 (germline): SEHNR, FQNEAQ (reference sequence). The CDR3 DNA follows: TGTGCCAGCAGCTCAAGGCCAGGCCCTACGCAGTATTTT. Its protein is CASSSRPGPTQYF.

This clonotype came up a few times. The chain uses TRBV19 and TRBJ2-1, with 13 nucleotides matching TRBD2. The CDR3 length is 16 residues. After removal of 5 bases from V and 6 bases from J, the junction contained 7 bases not matched to a gene. Germline V gene lookup returns CDR1 LNHDA and CDR2 SQIVND (reference sequence). The CDR3 here is CASSLPTSGRSNEQFF. CDR3 coding DNA: TGTGCCAGTAGTCTTCCGACTAGCGGGAGGTCCAATGAGCAGTTCTTC.

This sequence joins TRBV4-3 and TRBJ2-2, with a weak D call TRBD1 (6 bases). This CDR3 contains 16 residues. The ends were cut back, 0 bases at V and 7 bases at J, with 15 bases in the middle. Germline V gives CDR1 LGHNA, CDR2 YSLEER. The CDR3 spells CASSQEPSRGIGELFF. CDR3 sequence (DNA): TGCGCCAGCAGCCAAGAACCCTCAAGGGGGATCGGGGAGCTGTTTTTT.